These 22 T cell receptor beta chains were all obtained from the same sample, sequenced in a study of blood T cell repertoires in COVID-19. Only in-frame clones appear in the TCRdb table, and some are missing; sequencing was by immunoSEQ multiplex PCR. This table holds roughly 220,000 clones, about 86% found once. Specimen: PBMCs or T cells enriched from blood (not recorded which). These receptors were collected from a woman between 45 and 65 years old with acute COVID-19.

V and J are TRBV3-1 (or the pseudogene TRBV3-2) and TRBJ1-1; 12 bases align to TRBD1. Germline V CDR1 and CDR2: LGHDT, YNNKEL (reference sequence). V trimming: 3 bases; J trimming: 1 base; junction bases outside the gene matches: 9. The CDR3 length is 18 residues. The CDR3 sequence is CASSHLPGQGAGNTEAFF. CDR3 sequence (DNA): TGTGCCAGCAGCCACTTACCGGGACAGGGGGCAGGGAACACTGAAGCTTTCTTT.

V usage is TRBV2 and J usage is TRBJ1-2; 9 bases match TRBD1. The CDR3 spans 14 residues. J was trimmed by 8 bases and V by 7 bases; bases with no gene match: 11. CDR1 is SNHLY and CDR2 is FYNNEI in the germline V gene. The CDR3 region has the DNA TGTGCCAGCACACGGGGACAGGGAACGAAAGGCTACACCTTC. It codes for CASTRGQGTKGYTF.

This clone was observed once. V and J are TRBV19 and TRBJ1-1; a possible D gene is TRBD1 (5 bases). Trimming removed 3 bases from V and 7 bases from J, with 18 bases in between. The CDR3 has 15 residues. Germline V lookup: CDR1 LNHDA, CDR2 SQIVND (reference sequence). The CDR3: CASSMSRTPLYEAFF. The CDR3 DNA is TGTGCCAGTAGTATGTCCCGGACACCCCTCTATGAAGCTTTCTTT.

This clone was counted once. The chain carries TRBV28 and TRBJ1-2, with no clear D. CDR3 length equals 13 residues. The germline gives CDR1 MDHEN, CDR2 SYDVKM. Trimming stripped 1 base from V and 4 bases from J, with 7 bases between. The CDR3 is CASSLYRAYGYTF. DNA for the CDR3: TGTGCCAGCAGTTTATATCGAGCCTATGGCTACACCTTC.

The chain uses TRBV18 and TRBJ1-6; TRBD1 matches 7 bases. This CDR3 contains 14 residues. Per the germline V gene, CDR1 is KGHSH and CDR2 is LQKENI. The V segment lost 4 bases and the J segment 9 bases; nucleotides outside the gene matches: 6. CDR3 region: CASSRGGRGSPLHF. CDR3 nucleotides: TGTGCCAGCTCACGAGGGGGCAGAGGTTCACCCCTCCACTTT.

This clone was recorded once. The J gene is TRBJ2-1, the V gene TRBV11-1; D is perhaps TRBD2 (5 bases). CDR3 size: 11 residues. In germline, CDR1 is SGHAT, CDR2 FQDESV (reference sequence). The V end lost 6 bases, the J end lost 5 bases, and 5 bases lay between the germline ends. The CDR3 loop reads CASRTNNEQFF. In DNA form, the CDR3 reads TGTGCCAGCAGGACTAACAATGAGCAGTTCTTC.

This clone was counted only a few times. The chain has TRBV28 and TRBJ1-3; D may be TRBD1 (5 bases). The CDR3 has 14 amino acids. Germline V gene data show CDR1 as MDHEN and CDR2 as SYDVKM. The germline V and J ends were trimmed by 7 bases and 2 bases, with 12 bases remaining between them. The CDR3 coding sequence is TGTGCCAGCATCACCGGGGGGGCTGGAAACACCATATATTTT. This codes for CASITGGAGNTIYF. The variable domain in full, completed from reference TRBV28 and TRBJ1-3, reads DVKVTQSSRYLVKRTGEKVFLECVQDMDHENMFWYRQDPGLGLRLIYFSYDVKMKEKGDIPEGYSVSREKKERFSLILESASTNQTSMYLCASITGGAGNTIYFGEGSWLTVV.

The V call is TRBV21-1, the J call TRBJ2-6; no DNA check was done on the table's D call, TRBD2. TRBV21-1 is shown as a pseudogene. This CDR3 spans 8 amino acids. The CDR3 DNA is TGTGCCAGCAGCCTTTTCCTTTTT. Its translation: CASSLFLF.

CDR3 DNA: TGTGCCAGCAGCTACGACAGTGACCCTACTGGAAACACCATATATTTT. Translating it yields CASSYDSDPTGNTIYF. This chain links TRBV7-9 with TRBJ1-3; possibly TRBD1 for D (5 bases). CDR1 is SEHNR, CDR2 FQNEAQ, per germline (reference sequence). With 4 bases removed from V and 2 bases from J, the gap between germline ends came to 15 bases. The CDR3 covers 16 residues.

The CDR3 DNA sequence: TGTGCCAGCAGTGTAACCCAGAGGGTTAAGCAGTTCTTC. Translated, it gives CASSVTQRVKQFF. The V and J genes are TRBV27 and TRBJ2-1; maybe TRBD2 (5 bases). CDR1 and CDR2 from the germline V gene are MNHEY and SMNVEV (reference sequence). Trimming removed 5 bases at V and 11 bases at J, with 16 bases between. The CDR3 loop spans 13 amino acids.

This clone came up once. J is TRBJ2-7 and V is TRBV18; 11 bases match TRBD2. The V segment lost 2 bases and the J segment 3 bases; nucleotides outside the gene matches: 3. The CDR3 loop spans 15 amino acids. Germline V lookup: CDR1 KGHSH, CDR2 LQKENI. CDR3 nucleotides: TGTGCCAGCTCACCAGGTAGCGGGAGGGTCTACGAGCAGTACTTC. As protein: CASSPGSGRVYEQYF.

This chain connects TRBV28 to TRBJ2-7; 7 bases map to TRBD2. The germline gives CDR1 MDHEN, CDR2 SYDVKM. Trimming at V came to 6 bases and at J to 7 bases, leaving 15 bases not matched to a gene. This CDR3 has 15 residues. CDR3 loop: CASSSIAGPSGEQYF. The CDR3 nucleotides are TGTGCCAGCAGCTCAATAGCGGGCCCGTCTGGGGAGCAGTACTTC.

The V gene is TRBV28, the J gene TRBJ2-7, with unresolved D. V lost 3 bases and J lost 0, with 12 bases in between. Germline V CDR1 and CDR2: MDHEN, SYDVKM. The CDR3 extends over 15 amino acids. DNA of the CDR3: TGTGCCAGCAGTTTGTGGCAGACATTCTCCTACGAGCAGTACTTC. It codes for CASSLWQTFSYEQYF.

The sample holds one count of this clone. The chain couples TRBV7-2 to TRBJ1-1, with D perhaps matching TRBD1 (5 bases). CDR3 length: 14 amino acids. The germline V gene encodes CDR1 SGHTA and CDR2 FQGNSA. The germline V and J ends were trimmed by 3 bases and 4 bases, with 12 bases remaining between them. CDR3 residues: CASSFKTVPTEAFF. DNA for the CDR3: TGTGCCAGCAGCTTTAAGACAGTTCCCACTGAAGCTTTCTTT.

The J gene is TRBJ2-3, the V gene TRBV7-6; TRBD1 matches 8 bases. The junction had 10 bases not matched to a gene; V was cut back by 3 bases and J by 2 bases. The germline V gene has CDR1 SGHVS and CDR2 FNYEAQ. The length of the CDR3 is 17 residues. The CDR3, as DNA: TGTGCCAGCAGCTTTGGGACAGGAGAATATCCCACAGATACGCAGTATTTT. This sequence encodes CASSFGTGEYPTDTQYF.

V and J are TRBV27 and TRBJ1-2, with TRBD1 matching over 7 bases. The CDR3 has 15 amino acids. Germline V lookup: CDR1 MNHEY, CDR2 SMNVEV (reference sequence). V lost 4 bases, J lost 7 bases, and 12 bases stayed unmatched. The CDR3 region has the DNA TGTGCCAGCAGTTCGACAGGGAGTAGAACCTTTGGCTACACCTTC. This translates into CASSSTGSRTFGYTF.

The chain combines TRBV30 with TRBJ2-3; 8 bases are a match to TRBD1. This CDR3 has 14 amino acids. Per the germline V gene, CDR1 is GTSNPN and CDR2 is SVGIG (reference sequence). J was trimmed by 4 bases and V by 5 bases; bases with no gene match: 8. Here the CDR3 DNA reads TGTGCCTGGGACAGGGGTGGGGGACCAGATACGCAGTATTTT. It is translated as CAWDRGGGPDTQYF.

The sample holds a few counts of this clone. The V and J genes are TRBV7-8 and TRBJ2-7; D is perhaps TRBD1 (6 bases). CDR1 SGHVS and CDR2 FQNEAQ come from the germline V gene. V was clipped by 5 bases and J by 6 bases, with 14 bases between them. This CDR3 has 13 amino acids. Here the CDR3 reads CASSAIEGGEQYF. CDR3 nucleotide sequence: TGTGCCAGCAGCGCGATCGAAGGGGGCGAGCAGTACTTC.

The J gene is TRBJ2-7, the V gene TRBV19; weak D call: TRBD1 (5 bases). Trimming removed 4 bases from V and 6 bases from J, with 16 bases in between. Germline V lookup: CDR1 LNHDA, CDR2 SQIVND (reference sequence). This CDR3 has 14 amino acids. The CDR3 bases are TGTGCCAGTAGTAACTTCCAGGGCGCGACCGAGCAGTACTTC. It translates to CASSNFQGATEQYF.

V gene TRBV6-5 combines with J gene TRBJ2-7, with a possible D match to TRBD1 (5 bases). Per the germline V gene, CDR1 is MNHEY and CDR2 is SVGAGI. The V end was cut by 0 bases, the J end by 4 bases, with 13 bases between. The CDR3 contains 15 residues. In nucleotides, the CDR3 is TGTGCCAGCAGTTACTCGATGTGGGGCTTTTACGAGCAGTACTTC. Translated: CASSYSMWGFYEQYF.

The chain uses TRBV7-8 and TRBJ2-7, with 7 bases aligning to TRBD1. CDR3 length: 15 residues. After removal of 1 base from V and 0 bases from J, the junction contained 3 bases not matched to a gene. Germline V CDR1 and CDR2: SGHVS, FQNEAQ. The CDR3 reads CASSLDRGRSYEQYF. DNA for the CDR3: TGTGCCAGCAGCTTAGACAGGGGACGCTCCTACGAGCAGTACTTC.

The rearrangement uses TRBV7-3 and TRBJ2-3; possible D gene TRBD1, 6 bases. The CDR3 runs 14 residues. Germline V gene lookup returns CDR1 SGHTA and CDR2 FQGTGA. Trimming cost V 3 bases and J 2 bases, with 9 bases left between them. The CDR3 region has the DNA TGTGCCAGCAGCTTTGTGGGGGCCACAGATACGCAGTATTTT. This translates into CASSFVGATDTQYF.